This section outlines one T cell receptor (beta chain) sequence together with its context. The entry originates in a study of T cell changes during pregnancy in multiple sclerosis. Germline V lookup: CDR1 SGHTA, CDR2 FQGNSA. The CDR3 runs to 13 residues. Trimming removed 2 bases from V and 4 bases from J; junction bases left unmatched: 1. Assay used: immunoSEQ multiplex PCR; TCRdb lists only in-frame clones, some missing. In the table there are more than 55,000 clones, approximately 90% of which are singletons. The specimen comprised peripheral blood, sampled after pregnancy. This chain connects TRBV7-2 to TRBJ2-7, with 8 bases matching TRBD1. The TCR was taken from a female donor in good health, enrolled as a control in a pregnancy study. DNA for the CDR3: TGTGCCAGCAGCTTAACAGGGGGGTACGAGCAGTACTTC. Its protein product is CASSLTGGYEQYF. Drawing the rest from reference TRBV7-2 and TRBJ2-7, the complete variable domain is GAGVSQSPSNKVTEKGKDVELRCDPISGHTALYWYRQSLGQGLEFLIYFQGNSAPDKSGLPSDRFSAERTGGSVSTLTIQRTQQEDSAVYLCASSLTGGYEQYFGPGTRLTVT.